These T cell receptor beta chains were read from a single sample in a study of blood T cell repertoires in COVID-19. The protocol was immunoSEQ multiplex PCR, while the TCRdb copy is restricted to in-frame clones and leaves out a portion. The sample contains around 140,000 clones, approximately 85% of which appear only once. The sample was peripheral blood. The source is a man aged 70-80 years with acute or convalescent COVID-19. The CDR3 runs from the conserved cysteine through the conserved F or W. The D gene is left open where the match is weak. Only some rows state a clone size, as once, few, many or a class for expanded clones.

j_call v_call d_call clone_size cdr3_nt cdr3_aa
TRBJ1-6 TRBV7-6 NA NA TGTGCCAGCAGCTCCGACAGCGATAATTCACCCCTCCACTTT CASSSDSDNSPLHF
TRBJ1-2 TRBV5-1 TRBD1 NA TGCGCCAGCAGCTCGAGCCAACAGGGGTACGGCTACACCTTC CASSSSQQGYGYTF
TRBJ2-7 TRBV5-1 TRBD2 NA TGCGCCAGCAGCTTGGCAGGGAGGCTAGCGGGAGACGAGCAGTACTTC CASSLAGRLAGDEQYF
TRBJ1-1 TRBV6-1 TRBD1 NA TGTGCCAGCAGTGAGCTAGACAGGGGGCTAGAGTCTTTCTTT CASSELDRGLESFF
TRBJ1-1 TRBV7-8 TRBD1 NA TGTGCCAGCAGCCGACGGACAGGGCTGAACACTGAAGCTTTCTTT CASSRRTGLNTEAFF
TRBJ1-5 TRBV28 TRBD1 NA TGTGCCAGCAGTGGAAAAGGGACAGGGGTTTCCCTTAGCAATCAGCCCCAGCATTTT CASSGKGTGVSLSNQPQHF
TRBJ2-5 TRBV9 TRBD2 NA TGTGCCAGCAGCGTAGTAGCGGGGGTGCAAGAGACCCAGTACTTC CASSVVAGVQETQYF
TRBJ2-1 TRBV5-1 TRBD2 NA TGCGCCAGCAGCCAGGGACTAGCGGGAGTCCAGTTCTTC CASSQGLAGVQFF
TRBJ2-2 TRBV3-1/TRBV3-2 TRBD1 NA TGTGCCAGCAGCCATTCGACAGGGCACGGGGAGCTGTTTTTT CASSHSTGHGELFF
TRBJ2-5 TRBV14 NA NA TGTGCCAGCAGCCAAGGTTCAGGGACCCAGTACTTC CASSQGSGTQYF
TRBJ1-5 TRBV28 TRBD1 few TGTGCCAGCAGGCGGGACAGGGTTGGAAGACAGCCCCAGCATTTT CASRRDRVGRQPQHF
TRBJ1-1 TRBV7-8 TRBD1 NA TGTGCCAGCAGCGGCAGACAGGGAGTTCCCAACACTGAAGCTTTCTTT CASSGRQGVPNTEAFF
TRBJ1-4 TRBV12-5 NA once TGTGCTAGTGGTTTGGTCTTAGTAGAAAAACTGTTTTTT CASGLVLVEKLFF
TRBJ2-3 TRBV29-1 NA NA TGCAGCGTTGAACACCTAGGGACTTTCCGGGCAGATACGCAGTATTTT CSVEHLGTFRADTQYF
TRBJ2-2 TRBV7-9 TRBD1 NA TGTGCCAGCAGCTTAACAGGACAGGGGAGGGCCGGGGAGCTGTTTTTT CASSLTGQGRAGELFF
TRBJ1-2 TRBV18 TRBD1 NA TGTGCCAGCTCGCCAGGACAGGGTAGAGTTGGCTACACCTTC CASSPGQGRVGYTF
TRBJ2-2 TRBV5-1 NA few TGCGCCAGCAGCTCCCAGCCGGGGTACGGCGGGGAGCTGTTTTTT CASSSQPGYGGELFF
TRBJ1-1 TRBV6-5 NA NA TGTGCCAGCAGGGAGCGGGGGGGCACTGAAGCTTTCTTT CASRERGGTEAFF
TRBJ2-3 TRBV7-9 TRBD1 NA TGTGCCAGCAGCGTTGGGGACAGCAGGGGCACAGATACGCAGTATTTT CASSVGDSRGTDTQYF
TRBJ2-5 TRBV3-1/TRBV3-2 NA NA TGTGCCAGCAGCCCGGGGGAGACCCAGTACTTC CASSPGETQYF
TRBJ1-5 TRBV2 NA NA TGTGCCAGCACCGGGGACTACAATCAGCCCCAGCATTTT CASTGDYNQPQHF
TRBJ1-1 TRBV25-1 NA NA TGTGCCAGCAGTGGATTAGGGGCTGGCACTGAAGCTTTCTTT CASSGLGAGTEAFF
TRBJ1-6 TRBV2 NA NA TGTGCCAGCAGTGAAGTCGGACAGTCTAATTCACCCCTCCACTTT CASSEVGQSNSPLHF
TRBJ2-5 TRBV3-1/TRBV3-2 NA NA TGTGCCAGCAGCCCCCTACCCCCTAACCAAGAGACCCAGTACTTC CASSPLPPNQETQYF
TRBJ2-5 TRBV5-1 TRBD1 NA TGCGCCGCGATTAGTCGTGGACAGGACCAAGAGACCCAGTACTTC CAAISRGQDQETQYF
TRBJ1-2 TRBV5-6 NA NA TGTGCCAGCAGCTTGCGGGGGGAAGGCTACACCTTC CASSLRGEGYTF
TRBJ1-2 TRBV28 NA NA TGTGCCAGCAGTTTATCGGCTAGGGGCTATGGCTACACCTTC CASSLSARGYGYTF
TRBJ1-4 TRBV5-1 NA NA TGCGCCAGCAGCACCGGGAGCGCAACTAATGAAAAACTGTTTTTT CASSTGSATNEKLFF
TRBJ1-1 TRBV6-6 NA NA TGTGCCAGCGATCGGACAGTCGCAAACACTGAAGCTTTCTTT CASDRTVANTEAFF
TRBJ1-3 TRBV9 NA once TGTGCCAGCAGCGAGGGGACTAGAAGCTCTGGAAACACCATATATTTT CASSEGTRSSGNTIYF
TRBJ2-1 TRBV2 NA once TGTGCCAGCTCCCTCGAGGCAGGAGGAGACAATGAGCAGTTCTTC CASSLEAGGDNEQFF
TRBJ2-1 TRBV9 NA NA TGTGCCAGCAGCAATCAGAGATCGGCTAGTCCGTTCTTC CASSNQRSASPFF
TRBJ1-3 TRBV12-3/TRBV12-4 NA NA TGTGCCAGCAGTCTAAGCTCTGGAAACACCATATATTTT CASSLSSGNTIYF
TRBJ2-2 TRBV10-1 NA NA TGCGCCAGCAGTGAGGAACAGGGCGGGGAGCTGTTTTTT CASSEEQGGELFF
TRBJ2-5 TRBV6-5 NA NA TGTGCCAGCAGCTCTCCGGGATCTAGAGAGACCCAGTACTTC CASSSPGSRETQYF
TRBJ1-5 TRBV21-1 NA NA TGTGCCAGCAGCAAAGGAGTTTATTCCTACAATCAGCCCCAGCATTTT CASSKGVYSYNQPQHF
TRBJ1-2 TRBV14 TRBD1 NA TGTGCCAGCAGCCCCTTTGACAGGGGGTCTGGTTATGGCTACACCTTC CASSPFDRGSGYGYTF
TRBJ2-5 TRBV19 NA few TGTGCCAGTAGTATTCGGACGGGGAGCACCAGAGAGACCCAGTACTTC CASSIRTGSTRETQYF
TRBJ2-3 TRBV4-1 NA NA TGCGCCAGCAGCCCTTCAAGGGAGGCAGATACGCAGTATTTT CASSPSREADTQYF
TRBJ2-1 TRBV7-9 NA NA TGTGCCAGCAGCCCCGGCGGGTTAGCGTCATACAATGAGCAGTTCTTC CASSPGGLASYNEQFF
TRBJ2-5 TRBV19 NA NA TGTGCCAGTAGTATAGAGGTCGGGGTGGAGACCCAGTACTTC CASSIEVGVETQYF
TRBJ1-2 TRBV6-5 NA NA TGTGCCAGCAGTTATAACAGGTTCTATGGCTACACCTTC CASSYNRFYGYTF
TRBJ1-2 TRBV5-1 NA NA TGCGCCAGCAGCTTGGGACAGAGCAACTATGGCTACACCTTC CASSLGQSNYGYTF
TRBJ1-2 TRBV19 TRBD1 NA TGTGCCAGTACCGGGACAGGGGATAACTATGGCTACACCTTC CASTGTGDNYGYTF
TRBJ1-5 TRBV28 TRBD1 NA TGTGCCAGCAGCCAGACAGGGGGATATCAGCCCCAGCATTTT CASSQTGGYQPQHF
TRBJ1-1 TRBV6-6 NA NA TGTGCCAGCAGTTACGGATACAGGGCTAAGAACACTGAAGCTTTCTTT CASSYGYRAKNTEAFF
TRBJ1-2 TRBV7-9 TRBD1 NA TGTGCCAGCAGCTTACAGGGGGCCTTGGGCTACACCTTC CASSLQGALGYTF
TRBJ2-1 TRBV28 TRBD2 NA TGTGCCAGCAGTACAACCCTAGCGGGACACAATGAGCAGTTCTTC CASSTTLAGHNEQFF
TRBJ2-3 TRBV6-1 TRBD2 NA TGTGCCAGCAGTGTCTGGTTAGCGGGTCGCACAGATACGCAGTATTTT CASSVWLAGRTDTQYF
TRBJ1-3 TRBV4-1 TRBD1 NA TGCGCCAGCAGCCGACGACAGGGCTCTGGAAACACCATATATTTT CASSRRQGSGNTIYF
TRBJ1-1 TRBV19 NA NA TGTGCCAGTAGTACTGGGACGGCGGGGGACACTGAAGCTTTCTTT CASSTGTAGDTEAFF
TRBJ2-3 TRBV6-6 NA NA TGTGCCAGCAGTTACTCCGGGGGTGGGATAGATACGCAGTATTTT CASSYSGGGIDTQYF
TRBJ1-2 TRBV29-1 NA NA TGCAGCGTCGACAATGGCTACACCTTC CSVDNGYTF
TRBJ2-1 TRBV4-1 TRBD2 NA TGCGCCAGCAGCCAAGGACTAGCGGTATACAATGAGCAGTTCTTC CASSQGLAVYNEQFF
TRBJ2-7 TRBV19 NA once TGTGCCAGTAGTATATCCTTCGGGGTCTACGAGCAGTACTTC CASSISFGVYEQYF
TRBJ2-2 TRBV11-3 NA NA TGTGCCAGCAGCGGGACTCGTAACACCGGGGAGCTGTTTTTT CASSGTRNTGELFF
TRBJ2-1 TRBV12-5 TRBD2 NA TGTGCTAGTGCCCCCTCGGGCCTAGCGGATGAGCAGTTCTTC CASAPSGLADEQFF